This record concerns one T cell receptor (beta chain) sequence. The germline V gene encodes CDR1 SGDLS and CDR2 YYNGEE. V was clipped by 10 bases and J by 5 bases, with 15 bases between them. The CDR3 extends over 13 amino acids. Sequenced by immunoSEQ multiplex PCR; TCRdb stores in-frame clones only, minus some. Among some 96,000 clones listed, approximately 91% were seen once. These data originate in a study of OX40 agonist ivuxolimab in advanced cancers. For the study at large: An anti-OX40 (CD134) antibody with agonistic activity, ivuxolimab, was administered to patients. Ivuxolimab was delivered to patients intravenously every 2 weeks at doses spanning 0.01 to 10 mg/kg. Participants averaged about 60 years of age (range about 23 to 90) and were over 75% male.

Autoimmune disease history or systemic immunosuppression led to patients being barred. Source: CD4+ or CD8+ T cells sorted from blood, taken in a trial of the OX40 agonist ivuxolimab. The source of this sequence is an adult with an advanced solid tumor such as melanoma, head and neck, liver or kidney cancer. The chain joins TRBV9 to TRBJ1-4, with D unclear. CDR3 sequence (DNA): TGTGCCTCCTCGTTTAATGAGAATGAAAAACTGTTTTTT. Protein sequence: CASSFNENEKLFF.